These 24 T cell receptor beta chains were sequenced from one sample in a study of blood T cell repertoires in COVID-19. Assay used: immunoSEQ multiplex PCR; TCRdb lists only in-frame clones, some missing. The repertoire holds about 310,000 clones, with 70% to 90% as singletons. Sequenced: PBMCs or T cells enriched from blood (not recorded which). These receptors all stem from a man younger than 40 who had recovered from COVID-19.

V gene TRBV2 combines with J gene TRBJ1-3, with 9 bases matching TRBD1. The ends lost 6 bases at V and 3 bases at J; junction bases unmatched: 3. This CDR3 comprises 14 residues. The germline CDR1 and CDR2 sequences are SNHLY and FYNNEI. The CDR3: CASRDRGGGNTIYF. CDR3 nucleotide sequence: TGTGCCAGCAGGGACAGGGGAGGTGGAAACACCATATATTTT.

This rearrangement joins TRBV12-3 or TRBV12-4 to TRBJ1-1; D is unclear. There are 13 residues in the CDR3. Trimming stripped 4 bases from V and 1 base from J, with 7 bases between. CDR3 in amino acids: CASSSETNTEAFF. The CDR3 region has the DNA TGTGCCAGCAGTTCGGAGACGAACACTGAAGCTTTCTTT.

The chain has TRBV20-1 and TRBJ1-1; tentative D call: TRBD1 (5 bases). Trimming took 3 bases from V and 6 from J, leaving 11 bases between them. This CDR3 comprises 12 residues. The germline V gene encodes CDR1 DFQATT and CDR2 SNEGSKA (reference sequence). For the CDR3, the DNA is TGCAGTGCTAGTTCAAGGGGCTCTGAAGCTTTCTTT. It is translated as CSASSRGSEAFF.

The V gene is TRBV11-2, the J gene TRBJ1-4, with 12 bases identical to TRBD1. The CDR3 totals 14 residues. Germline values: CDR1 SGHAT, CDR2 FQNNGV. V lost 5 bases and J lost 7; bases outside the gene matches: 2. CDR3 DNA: TGTGCCAGCAGCCAGGGACAGGGGGCTGAAAAACTGTTTTTT. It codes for CASSQGQGAEKLFF.

This CDR3 is CASSGETGGEGYTF. The CDR3 region has the DNA TGTGCCAGCAGTGGGGAGACAGGGGGCGAAGGCTACACCTTC. This sequence joins TRBV2 and TRBJ1-2, with TRBD1 matching 10 bases. Per germline, CDR1 SNHLY and CDR2 FYNNEI. This CDR3 is built from 14 residues. V trimming: 4 bases; J trimming: 8 bases; junction bases outside the gene matches: 7.

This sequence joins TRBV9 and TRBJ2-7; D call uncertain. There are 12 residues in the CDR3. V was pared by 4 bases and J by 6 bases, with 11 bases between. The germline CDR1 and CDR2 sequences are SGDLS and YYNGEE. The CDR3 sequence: CASSPTGVEQYF. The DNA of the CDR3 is TGTGCCAGCAGCCCCACCGGTGTCGAGCAGTACTTC.

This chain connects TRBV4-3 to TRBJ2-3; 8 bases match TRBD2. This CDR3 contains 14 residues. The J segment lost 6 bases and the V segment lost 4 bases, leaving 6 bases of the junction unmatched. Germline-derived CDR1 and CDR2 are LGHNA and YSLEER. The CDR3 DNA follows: TGCGCCAGCAGCCTCGGTCGGGGGGGGGATACGCAGTATTTT. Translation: CASSLGRGGDTQYF.

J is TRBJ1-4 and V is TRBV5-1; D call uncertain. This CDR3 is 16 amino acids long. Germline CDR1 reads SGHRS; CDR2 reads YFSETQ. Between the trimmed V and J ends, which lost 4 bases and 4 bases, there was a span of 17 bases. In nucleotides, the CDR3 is TGCGCCAGCAGCCCGGCAGCGGTCGGCGGTAATGAAAAACTGTTTTTT. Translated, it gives CASSPAAVGGNEKLFF.

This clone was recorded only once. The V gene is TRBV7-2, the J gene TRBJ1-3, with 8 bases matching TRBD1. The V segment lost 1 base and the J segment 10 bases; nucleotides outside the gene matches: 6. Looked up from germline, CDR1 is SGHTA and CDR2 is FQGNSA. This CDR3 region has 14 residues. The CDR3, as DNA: TGTGCCAGCAGCTTAGAACAGGGGGGGGGTACCATATATTTT. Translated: CASSLEQGGGTIYF.

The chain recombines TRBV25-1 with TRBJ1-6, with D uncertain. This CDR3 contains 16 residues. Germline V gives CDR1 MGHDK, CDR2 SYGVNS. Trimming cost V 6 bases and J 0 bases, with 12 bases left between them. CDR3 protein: CASRNAGTSYNSPLHF. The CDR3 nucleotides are TGTGCCAGCAGGAACGCGGGAACCTCCTATAATTCACCCCTCCACTTT.

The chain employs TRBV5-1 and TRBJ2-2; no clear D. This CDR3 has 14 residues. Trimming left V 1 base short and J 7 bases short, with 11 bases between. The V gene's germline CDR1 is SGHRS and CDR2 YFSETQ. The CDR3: CASSLTAPVGELFF. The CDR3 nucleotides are TGCGCCAGCAGCTTGACCGCTCCGGTCGGGGAGCTGTTTTTT. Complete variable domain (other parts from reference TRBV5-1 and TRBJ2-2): KAGVTQTPRYLIKTRGQQVTLSCSPISGHRSVSWYQQTPGQGLQFLFEYFSETQRNKGNFPGRFSGRQFSNSRSEMNVSTLELGDSALYLCASSLTAPVGELFFGEGSRLTVL.

The CDR3 sequence is CASSPGTGGVKRAKNIQYF. The CDR3, as DNA: TGTGCCAGTAGTCCCGGGACAGGGGGTGTGAAGAGGGCCAAAAACATTCAGTACTTC. The gene calls are TRBV19 and TRBJ2-4; 11 bases align to TRBD1. The V segment lost 5 bases and the J segment 1 base; nucleotides outside the gene matches: 13. The CDR3 extends over 19 amino acids. Germline V gene sequence: CDR1 LNHDA, CDR2 SQIVND (reference sequence).

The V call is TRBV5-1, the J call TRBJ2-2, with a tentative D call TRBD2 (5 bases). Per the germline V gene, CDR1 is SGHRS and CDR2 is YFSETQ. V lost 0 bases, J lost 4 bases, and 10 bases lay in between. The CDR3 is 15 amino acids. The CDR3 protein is CASSLDGLATGELFF. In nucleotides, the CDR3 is TGCGCCAGCAGCTTGGATGGCCTAGCCACCGGGGAGCTGTTTTTT.

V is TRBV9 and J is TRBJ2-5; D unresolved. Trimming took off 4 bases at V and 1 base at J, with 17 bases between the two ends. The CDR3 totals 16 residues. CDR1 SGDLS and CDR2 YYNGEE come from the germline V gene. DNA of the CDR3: TGTGCCAGCAGCCCCCAAAATCTCGCGAGCCAAGAGACCCAGTACTTC. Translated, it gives CASSPQNLASQETQYF.

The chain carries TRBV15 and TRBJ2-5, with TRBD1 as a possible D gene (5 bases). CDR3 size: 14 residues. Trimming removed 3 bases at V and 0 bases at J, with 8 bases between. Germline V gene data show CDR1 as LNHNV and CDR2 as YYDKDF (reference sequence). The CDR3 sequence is CATSSYRNQETQYF. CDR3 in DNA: TGTGCCACCAGCAGCTACAGGAACCAAGAGACCCAGTACTTC.

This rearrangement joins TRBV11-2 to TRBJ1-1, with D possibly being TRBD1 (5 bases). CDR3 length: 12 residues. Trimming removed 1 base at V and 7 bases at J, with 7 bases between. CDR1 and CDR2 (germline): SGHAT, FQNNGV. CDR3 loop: CASSLVTGEAFF. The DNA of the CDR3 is TGTGCCAGCAGCTTAGTTACAGGTGAAGCTTTCTTT.

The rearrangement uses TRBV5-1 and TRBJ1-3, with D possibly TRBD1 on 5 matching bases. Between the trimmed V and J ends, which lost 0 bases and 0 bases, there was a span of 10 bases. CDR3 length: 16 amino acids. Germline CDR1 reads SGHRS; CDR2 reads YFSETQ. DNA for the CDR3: TGCGCCAGCAGCTTGGAAGGGGCCGGCTCTGGAAACACCATATATTTT. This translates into CASSLEGAGSGNTIYF.

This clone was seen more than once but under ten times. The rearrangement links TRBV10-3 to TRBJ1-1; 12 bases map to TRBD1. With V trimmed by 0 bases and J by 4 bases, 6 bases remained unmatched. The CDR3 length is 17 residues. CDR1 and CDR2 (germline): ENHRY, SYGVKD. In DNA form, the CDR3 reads TGTGCCATCAGTGAGTCTGGGACAGGGGGCTGGGGCACTGAAGCTTTCTTT. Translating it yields CAISESGTGGWGTEAFF.

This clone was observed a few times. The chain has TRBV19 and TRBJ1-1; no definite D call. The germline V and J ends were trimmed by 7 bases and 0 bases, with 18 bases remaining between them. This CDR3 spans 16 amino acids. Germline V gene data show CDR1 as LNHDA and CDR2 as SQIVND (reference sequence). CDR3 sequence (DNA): TGTGCCAGTACCCGACGAGCCTCGGGAATGAACACTGAAGCTTTCTTT. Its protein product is CASTRRASGMNTEAFF.

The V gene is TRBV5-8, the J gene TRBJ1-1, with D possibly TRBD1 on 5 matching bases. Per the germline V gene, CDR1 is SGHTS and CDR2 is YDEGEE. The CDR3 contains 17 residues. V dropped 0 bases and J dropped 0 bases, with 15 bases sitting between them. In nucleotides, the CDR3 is TGTGCCAGCAGCTTGGGAAGGGGAGGTGTGATGAACACTGAAGCTTTCTTT. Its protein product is CASSLGRGGVMNTEAFF.

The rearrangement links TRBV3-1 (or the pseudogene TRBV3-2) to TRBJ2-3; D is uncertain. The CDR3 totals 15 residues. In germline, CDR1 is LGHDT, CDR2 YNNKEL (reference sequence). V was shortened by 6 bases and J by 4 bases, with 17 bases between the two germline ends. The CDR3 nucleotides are TGTGCCAGCAGGCACCTCCTCGGTCGTTCAGATACGCAGTATTTT. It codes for CASRHLLGRSDTQYF.

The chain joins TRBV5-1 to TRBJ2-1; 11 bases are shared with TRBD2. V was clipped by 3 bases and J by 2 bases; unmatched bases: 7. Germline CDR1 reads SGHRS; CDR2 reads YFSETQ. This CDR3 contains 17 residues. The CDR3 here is CASSSTSGGYPYNEQFF. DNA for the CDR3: TGCGCCAGCAGCTCTACTAGCGGGGGCTACCCCTACAATGAGCAGTTCTTC.

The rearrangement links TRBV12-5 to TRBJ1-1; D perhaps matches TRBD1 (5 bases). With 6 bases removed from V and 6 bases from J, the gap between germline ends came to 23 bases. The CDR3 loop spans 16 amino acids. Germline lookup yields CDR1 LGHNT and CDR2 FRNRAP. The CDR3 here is CASGNHIGGESPEAFF. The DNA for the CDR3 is TGTGCTAGTGGGAACCACATAGGAGGGGAGAGCCCTGAAGCTTTCTTT.

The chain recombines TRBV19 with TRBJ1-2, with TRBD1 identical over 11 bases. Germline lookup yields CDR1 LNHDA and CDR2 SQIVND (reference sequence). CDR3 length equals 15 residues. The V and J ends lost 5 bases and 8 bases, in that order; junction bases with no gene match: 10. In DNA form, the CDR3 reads TGTGCCAGTAGTGGGACAGGGGGGAGTCTAGAGGGCTACACCTTC. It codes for CASSGTGGSLEGYTF.